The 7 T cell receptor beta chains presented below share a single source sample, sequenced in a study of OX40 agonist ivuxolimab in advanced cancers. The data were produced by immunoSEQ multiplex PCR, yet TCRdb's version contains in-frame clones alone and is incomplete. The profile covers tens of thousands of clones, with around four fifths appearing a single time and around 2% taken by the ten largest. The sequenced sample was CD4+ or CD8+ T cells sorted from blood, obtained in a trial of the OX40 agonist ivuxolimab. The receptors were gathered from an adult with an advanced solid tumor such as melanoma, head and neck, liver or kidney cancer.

CDR3 amino acids: CASSLEPGNTIYF. Here the CDR3 DNA reads TGTGCCAGCAGCTTAGAACCGGGAAACACCATATATTTT. The rearrangement links TRBV11-2 to TRBJ1-3, with no clear D. V gave up 0 bases and J gave up 4 bases, with 4 bases separating them. There are 13 residues in the CDR3. Germline values: CDR1 SGHAT, CDR2 FQNNGV.

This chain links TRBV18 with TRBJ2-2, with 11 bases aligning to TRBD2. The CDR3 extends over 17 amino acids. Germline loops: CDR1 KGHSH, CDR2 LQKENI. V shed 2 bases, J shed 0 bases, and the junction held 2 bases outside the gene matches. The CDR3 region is CASSPGSGRANTGELFF. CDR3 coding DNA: TGTGCCAGCTCACCAGGTAGCGGGAGGGCGAACACCGGGGAGCTGTTTTTT.

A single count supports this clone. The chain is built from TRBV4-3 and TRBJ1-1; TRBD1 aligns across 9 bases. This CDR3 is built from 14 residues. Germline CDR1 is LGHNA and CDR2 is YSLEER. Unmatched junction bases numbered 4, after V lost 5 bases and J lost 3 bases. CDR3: CASSATGGYTEAFF. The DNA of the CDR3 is TGCGCCAGCAGCGCCACAGGGGGCTACACTGAAGCTTTCTTT.

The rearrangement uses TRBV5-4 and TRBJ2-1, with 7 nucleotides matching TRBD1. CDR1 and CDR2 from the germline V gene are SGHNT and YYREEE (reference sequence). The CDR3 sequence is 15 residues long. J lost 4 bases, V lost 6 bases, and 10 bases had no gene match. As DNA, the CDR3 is TGTGCCAGCACCTCCGGGACAGAAACTTACAATGAGCAGTTCTTC. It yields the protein CASTSGTETYNEQFF. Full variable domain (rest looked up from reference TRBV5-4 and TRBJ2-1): ETGVTQSPTHLIKTRGQQVTLRCSSQSGHNTVSWYQQALGQGPQFIFQYYREEENGRGNFPPRFSGLQFPNYSSELNVNALELDDSALYLCASTSGTETYNEQFFGPGTRLTVL.

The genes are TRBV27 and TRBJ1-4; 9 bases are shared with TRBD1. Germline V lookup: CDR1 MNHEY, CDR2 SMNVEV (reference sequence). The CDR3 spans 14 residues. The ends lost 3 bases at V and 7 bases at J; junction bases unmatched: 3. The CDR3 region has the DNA TGTGCCAGCAGTTTGGGGACAGGGATTGAAAAACTGTTTTTT. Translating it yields CASSLGTGIEKLFF.

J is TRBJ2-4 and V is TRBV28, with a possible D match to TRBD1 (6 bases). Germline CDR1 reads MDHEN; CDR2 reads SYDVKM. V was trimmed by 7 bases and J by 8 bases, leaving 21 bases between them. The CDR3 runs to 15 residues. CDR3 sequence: CASTLSVPEGDIQYF. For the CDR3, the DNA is TGTGCCAGCACTCTATCGGTCCCCGAGGGGGACATTCAGTACTTC.

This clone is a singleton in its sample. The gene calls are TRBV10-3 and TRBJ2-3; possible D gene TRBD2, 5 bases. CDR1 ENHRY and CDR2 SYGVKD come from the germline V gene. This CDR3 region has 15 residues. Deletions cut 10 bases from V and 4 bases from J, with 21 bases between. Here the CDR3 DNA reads TGTGCCAGCCAACGTAGCGTAGGCGGCGCAGATACGCAGTATTTT. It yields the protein CASQRSVGGADTQYF.